This T cell receptor beta chain was retrieved from a study of blood T cell repertoires in COVID-19. In the authors' methods: Reference gene primer amplification gave estimated nucleated cell counts. The method was immunoSEQ multiplex PCR; TCRdb's version includes in-frame clones alone and lacks a portion of them. Clone size and the V and J calls come from that table; the DNA yielded D and trimming. The sample includes roughly 230,000 clones, 85% to 90% seen only once; the top ten take 2.1%. Germline assignment: CDR1 MNHEY and CDR2 SMNVEV (reference sequence). Trimming took 4 bases from V and 1 from J, leaving 13 bases between them. This CDR3 is built from 15 residues.

The sequencing input was peripheral blood. The genes are TRBV27 and TRBJ1-1; D is undetermined. The receptor was isolated from a woman between 55 and 75 years old with COVID-19, enrolled during active disease. The CDR3, as DNA: TGTGCCAGCAGTTCGCCCCACCAGGAGAACACTGAAGCTTTCTTT. This translates into CASSSPHQENTEAFF.